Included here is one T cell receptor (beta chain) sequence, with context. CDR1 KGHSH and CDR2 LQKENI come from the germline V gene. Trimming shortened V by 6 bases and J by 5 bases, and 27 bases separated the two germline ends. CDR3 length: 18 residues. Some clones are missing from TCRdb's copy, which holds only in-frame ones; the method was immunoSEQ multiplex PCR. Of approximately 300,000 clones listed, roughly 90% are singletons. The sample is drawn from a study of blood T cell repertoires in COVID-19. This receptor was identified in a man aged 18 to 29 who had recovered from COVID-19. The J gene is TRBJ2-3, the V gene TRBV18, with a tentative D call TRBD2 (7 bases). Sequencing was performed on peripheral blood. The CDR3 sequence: CASSPGGGARTSRDTQYF. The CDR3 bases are TGTGCCAGCTCTCCCGGAGGGGGGGCAAGGACGTCAAGAGATACGCAGTATTTT.